The rows below give T cell receptor beta chains drawn from one sample of a study of radiotherapy plus CTLA-4 blockade in lung cancer. Sequencing was performed with immunoSEQ multiplex PCR; in TCRdb, only in-frame clones are kept and a portion is missing. The profile shows tens of thousands of clones, around 85% of them singletons. Here the sequenced sample was peripheral blood, taken from a patient treated with radiotherapy plus ipilimumab. All receptors come from a human donor with non-small cell lung cancer who had stable disease on radiotherapy plus ipilimumab. CDR3s include the opening cysteine and the closing phenylalanine or tryptophan. D genes are given only for firm matches. Rows may omit the clone size; those that give it use once, few, many or a size class.

.	TRBV19	TRBJ1-1	.	TGTAGTGCAGGGTTGGTTACTGAAGCTTTCTTT	CSAGLVTEAFF
.	TRBV30	TRBJ1-1	.	TGTGCCTCACAGATCCCTCATGAAGCTTTCTTT	CASQIPHEAFF
.	TRBV11-3	TRBJ1-1	.	TGTGCCAGCAGCTTAGGTGGACAAAGGGAAAGGTTCTTT	CASSLGGQRERFF
few	TRBV19	TRBJ1-1	TRBD1	TGTGCCAGTAGTTTCAGACAGGGGGAAGCTTTCTTT	CASSFRQGEAFF
.	TRBV5-1	TRBJ1-2	TRBD1	TGCGCCAGCAGCTTAGGAACAGGGGATGATGGCTACACCTTC	CASSLGTGDDGYTF
.	TRBV2	TRBJ1-5	.	TGTGCCAGCAGTTCGGACGGAATCAATCAGCCCCAGCATTTT	CASSSDGINQPQHF
few	TRBV28	TRBJ1-2	TRBD1	TGTGCCAGCAAATATCGACAGGGAGACGGCTACACCTTC	CASKYRQGDGYTF
.	TRBV19	TRBJ2-1	.	TGTGCCAGTAGGGAGCCCCCAGCGAATGAGCAGTTCTTC	CASREPPANEQFF
.	TRBV19	TRBJ1-1	.	TGTGCCAGTACCAGGGACACTAGAAACACTGAAGCTTTCTTT	CASTRDTRNTEAFF
.	TRBV6-1	TRBJ1-6	.	TGTGCCAGCAGTGAAGCGCTTTACAGATCACCCCTCCACTTT	CASSEALYRSPLHF
.	TRBV11-2	TRBJ1-5	.	TGTGCCAGCAGCTTAGATCGACCAAATCAGCCCCAGCATTTT	CASSLDRPNQPQHF
.	TRBV5-6	TRBJ1-4	.	TGTGCCAGCAGCAGGGTCCTCATGAGAAGGGGCCGTAATGAAAAACTGTTTTTT	CASSRVLMRRGRNEKLFF
.	TRBV27	TRBJ2-5	TRBD2	TGTGCCAGCAGTCGAAGGACTAGCGGGGGGTGGTTGCAGGAGACCCAGTACTTC	CASSRRTSGGWLQETQYF
.	TRBV6-6	TRBJ1-2	.	TGTGCCAGCAATTCGTACGACAGGACAGTCTATGGCTACACCTTC	CASNSYDRTVYGYTF
.	TRBV2	TRBJ2-1	.	TGTGCCAGCACCACGGAGCAGTTCTTC	CASTTEQFF
.	TRBV10-3	TRBJ2-1	TRBD2	TGTGCCATCAGTGAGTCGACTCTGACGGGGGGATACAATGAGCAGTTCTTC	CAISESTLTGGYNEQFF
few	TRBV5-1	TRBJ2-7	TRBD1	TGCGCCAGCAGCTTGTTAGAGACAGGGGGAAGGGAGCAGTACTTC	CASSLLETGGREQYF
.	TRBV6-5	TRBJ1-2	.	TGTGCCACGCATAGACTCAGGGGTGGCTACACCTTC	CATHRLRGGYTF
.	TRBV7-3	TRBJ1-2	TRBD1	TGTGCCAGCAGCTCGGGACAGGGCGGGCGCTACACCTTC	CASSSGQGGRYTF
.	TRBV6-1	TRBJ1-5	.	TGTGCCAGCAGTGAAGGTTCAGGGCAGCCCCAGCATTTT	CASSEGSGQPQHF
.	TRBV2	TRBJ1-2	.	TGTGCCAGCAGTGAAGCGCAACAGGGTCCCCCTCCGTATGGCTACACCTTC	CASSEAQQGPPPYGYTF
.	TRBV7-9	TRBJ1-2	.	TGTGCCAGCAGCACGATCTTAGACTATGGCTACACCTTC	CASSTILDYGYTF
.	TRBV29-1	TRBJ2-1	.	TGCAGCGTTGTGGGCAGGGTGAGGAGTAATGAGCAGTTCTTC	CSVVGRVRSNEQFF
.	TRBV9	TRBJ2-3	.	TGTGCCAGCAGCCCTAGAACAGGGAGGGGAACAGATACGCAGTATTTT	CASSPRTGRGTDTQYF